Sequencing of this T cell receptor (beta chain) was carried out in a study of CD8 T cells in Susac syndrome. Study-wide context: The Susac syndrome patients were therapy-naive, on corticosteroids, or on intravenous immunoglobulin alone at blood draw.

Random hexamers were used to reverse transcribe an amount of about 0.45 to 1 ug RNA. Amplification of TCR beta CDR3 by immunoSEQ multiplex PCR spanned 54 Vbeta and 13 Jbeta. MiXCR, applied by TCRdb to the immunoSEQ multiplex PCR reads, yields one record per CDR3 protein. This sample has approximately 100,000 distinct CDR3 sequences, with 94% found just once. From blood CD8+ and CD4+ T cells, the TCR beta chain was sequenced. Germline CDR1 DFQATT, CDR2 SNEGSKA (reference sequence). CDR3 size: 15 residues. V gave up 2 bases and J gave up 4 bases; unmatched junction bases: 9. Sequenced material: CD8+ T cells from PBMCs. J is TRBJ1-1 and V is TRBV20-1, with 8 bases that match TRBD1. The sequence came from a human donor with Susac syndrome. The DNA for the CDR3 is TGCAGTGCTAGAACGGACAGGGATTCGGGCACTGAAGCTTTCTTT. Its protein product is CSARTDRDSGTEAFF.